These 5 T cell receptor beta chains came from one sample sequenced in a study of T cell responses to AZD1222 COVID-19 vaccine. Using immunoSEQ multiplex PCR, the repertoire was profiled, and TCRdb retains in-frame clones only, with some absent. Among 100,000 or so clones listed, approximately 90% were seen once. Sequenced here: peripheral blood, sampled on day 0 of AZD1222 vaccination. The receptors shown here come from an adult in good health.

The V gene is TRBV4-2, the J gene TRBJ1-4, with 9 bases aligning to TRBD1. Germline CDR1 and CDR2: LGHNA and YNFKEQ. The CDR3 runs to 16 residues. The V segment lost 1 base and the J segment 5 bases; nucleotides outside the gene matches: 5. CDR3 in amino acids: CASSQGPQGANEKLFF. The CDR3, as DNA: TGTGCCAGCAGCCAAGGCCCACAGGGGGCCAATGAAAAACTGTTTTTT.

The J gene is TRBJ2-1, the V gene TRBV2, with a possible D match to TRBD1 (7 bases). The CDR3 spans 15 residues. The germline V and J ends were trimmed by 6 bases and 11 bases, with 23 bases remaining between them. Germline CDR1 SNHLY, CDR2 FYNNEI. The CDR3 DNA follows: TGTGCCAGCAGAACAGGGGCTGATGGTAGCGGAAAGCAGTTCTTC. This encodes CASRTGADGSGKQFF.

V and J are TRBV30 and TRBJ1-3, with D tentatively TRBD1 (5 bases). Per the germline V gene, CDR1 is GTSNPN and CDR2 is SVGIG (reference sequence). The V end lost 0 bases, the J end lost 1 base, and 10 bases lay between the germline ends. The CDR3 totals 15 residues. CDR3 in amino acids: CAWSVLGGSGNTIYF. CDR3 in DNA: TGTGCCTGGAGTGTACTGGGGGGGTCTGGAAACACCATATATTTT.

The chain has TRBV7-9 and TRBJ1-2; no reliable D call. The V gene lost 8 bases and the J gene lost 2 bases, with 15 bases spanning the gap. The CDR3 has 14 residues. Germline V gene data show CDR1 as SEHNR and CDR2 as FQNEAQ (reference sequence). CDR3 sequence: CASEPPGSNYGYTF. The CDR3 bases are TGTGCCAGCGAACCCCCAGGCTCCAACTATGGCTACACCTTC.

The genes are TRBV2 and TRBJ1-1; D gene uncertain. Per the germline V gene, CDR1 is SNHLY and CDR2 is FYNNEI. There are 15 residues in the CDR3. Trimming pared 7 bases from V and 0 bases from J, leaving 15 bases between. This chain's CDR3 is CASKVNPAMNTEAFF. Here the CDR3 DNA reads TGTGCCAGCAAGGTGAACCCCGCGATGAACACTGAAGCTTTCTTT.